The subject of this entry is one TCR beta chain. This sample is part of a study of blood T cell repertoires in COVID-19. Study-level background: In each case, the material was cDNA or gDNA derived from T cells, B-cell-depleted T cells, or PBMCs.

The CDR3 is made up of 16 amino acids. V lost 4 bases and J lost 0, with 15 bases in between. Germline CDR1 is MNHEY and CDR2 is SMNVEV (reference sequence). Participant-given clinical history determined each cohort assignment. Two negative PCRs, clearance, or symptom resolution were required of recovered Cohort 3 donors. The protocol was immunoSEQ multiplex PCR, while the TCRdb copy is restricted to in-frame clones and leaves out a portion. This table has some 530,000 clones, more than 85% appearing once. The receptor was derived from a woman between 55 and 75 years old who had recovered from COVID-19. What was sequenced was PBMCs or T cells enriched from blood (not recorded which). The V and J genes are TRBV27 and TRBJ1-1; D is possibly TRBD1 (6 bases). CDR3 protein: CASSSDRIIMNTEAFF. The CDR3 nucleotides read TGTGCCAGCAGTTCCGACAGGATAATAATGAACACTGAAGCTTTCTTT.